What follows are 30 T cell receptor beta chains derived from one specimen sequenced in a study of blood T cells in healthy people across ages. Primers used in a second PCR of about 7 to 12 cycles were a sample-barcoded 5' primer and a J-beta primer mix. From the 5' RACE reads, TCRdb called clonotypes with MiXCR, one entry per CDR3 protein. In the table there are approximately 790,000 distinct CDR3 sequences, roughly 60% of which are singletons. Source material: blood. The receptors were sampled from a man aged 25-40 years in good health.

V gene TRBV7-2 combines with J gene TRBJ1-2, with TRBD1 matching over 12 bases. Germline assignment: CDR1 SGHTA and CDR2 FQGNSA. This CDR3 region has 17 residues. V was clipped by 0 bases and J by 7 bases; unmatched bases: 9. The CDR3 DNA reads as TGTGCCAGCAGCTTAGCGCGATGGGACAGGGGGCTCTCTGGCTACACCTTC. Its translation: CASSLARWDRGLSGYTF.

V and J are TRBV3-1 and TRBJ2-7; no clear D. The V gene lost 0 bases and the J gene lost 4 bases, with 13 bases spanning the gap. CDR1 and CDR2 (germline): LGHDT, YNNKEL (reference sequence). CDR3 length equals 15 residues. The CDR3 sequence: CASSQDSSFDYEQYF. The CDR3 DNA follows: TGTGCCAGCAGCCAAGATTCTTCATTTGATTACGAGCAGTACTTC.

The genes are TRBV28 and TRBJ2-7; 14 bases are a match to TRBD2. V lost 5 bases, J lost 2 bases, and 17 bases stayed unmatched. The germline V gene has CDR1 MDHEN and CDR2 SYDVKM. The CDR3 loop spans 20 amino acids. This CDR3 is CASSPRPPRTSGGLTYEQYF. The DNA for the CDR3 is TGTGCCAGCAGTCCCAGGCCGCCCCGGACTAGCGGGGGGCTAACCTACGAGCAGTACTTC.

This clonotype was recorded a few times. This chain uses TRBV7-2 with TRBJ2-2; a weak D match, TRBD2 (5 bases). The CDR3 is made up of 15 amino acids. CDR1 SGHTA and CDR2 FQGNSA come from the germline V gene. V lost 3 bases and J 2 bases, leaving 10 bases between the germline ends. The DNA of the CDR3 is TGTGCCAGCAGCTTGGCGGGCCTCAACACCGGGGAGCTGTTTTTT. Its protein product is CASSLAGLNTGELFF.

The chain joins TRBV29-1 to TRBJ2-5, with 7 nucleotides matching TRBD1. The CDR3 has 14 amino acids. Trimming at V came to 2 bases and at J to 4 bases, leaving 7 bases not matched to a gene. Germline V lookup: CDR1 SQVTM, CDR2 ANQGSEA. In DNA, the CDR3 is TGCAGCGTTGAAATTGCAGGGGGTAGAGAGACCCAGTACTTC. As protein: CSVEIAGGRETQYF.

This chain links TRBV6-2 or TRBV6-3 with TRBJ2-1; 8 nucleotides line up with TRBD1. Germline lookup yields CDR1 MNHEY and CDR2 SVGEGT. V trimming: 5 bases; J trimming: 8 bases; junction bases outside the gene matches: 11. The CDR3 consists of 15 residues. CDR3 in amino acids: CASSPWTGNRDEQFF. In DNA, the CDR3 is TGTGCCAGCAGTCCCTGGACAGGGAATCGCGATGAGCAGTTCTTC.

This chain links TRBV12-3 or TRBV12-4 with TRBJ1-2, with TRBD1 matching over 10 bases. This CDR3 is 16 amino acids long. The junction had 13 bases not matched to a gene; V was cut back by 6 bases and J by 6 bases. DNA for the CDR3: TGTGCCAGCAGCCACCTTGGGGTGGACAGGGGGGATGGCTACACCTTC. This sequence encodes CASSHLGVDRGDGYTF.

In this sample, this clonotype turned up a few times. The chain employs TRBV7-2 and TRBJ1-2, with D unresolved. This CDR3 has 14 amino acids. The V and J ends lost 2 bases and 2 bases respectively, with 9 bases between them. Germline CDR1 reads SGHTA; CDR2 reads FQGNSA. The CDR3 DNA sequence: TGTGCCAGCAGCTTACCAGGTGTCAACTATGGCTACACCTTC. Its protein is CASSLPGVNYGYTF.

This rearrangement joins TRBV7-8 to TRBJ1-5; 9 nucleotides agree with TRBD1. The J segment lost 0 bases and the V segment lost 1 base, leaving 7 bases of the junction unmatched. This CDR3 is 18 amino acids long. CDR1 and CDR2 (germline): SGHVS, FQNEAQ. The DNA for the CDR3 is TGTGCCAGCAGCTTAGGTCGGACACAGGGGGCTAGCAATCAGCCCCAGCATTTT. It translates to CASSLGRTQGASNQPQHF.

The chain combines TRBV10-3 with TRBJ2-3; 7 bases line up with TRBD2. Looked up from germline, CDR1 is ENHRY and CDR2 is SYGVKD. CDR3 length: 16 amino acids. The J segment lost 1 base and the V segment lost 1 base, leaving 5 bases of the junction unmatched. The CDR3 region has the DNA TGTGCCATCAGTGAGTTAAGCGGGGAACGCACAGATACGCAGTATTTT. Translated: CAISELSGERTDTQYF.

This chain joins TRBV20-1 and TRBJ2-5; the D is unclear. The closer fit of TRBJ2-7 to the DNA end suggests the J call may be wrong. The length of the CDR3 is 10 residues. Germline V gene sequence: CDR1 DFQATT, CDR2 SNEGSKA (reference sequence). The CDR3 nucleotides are TGCAGTGCTGTTAAATACGAGCAGTACTTC. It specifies CSAVKYEQYF.

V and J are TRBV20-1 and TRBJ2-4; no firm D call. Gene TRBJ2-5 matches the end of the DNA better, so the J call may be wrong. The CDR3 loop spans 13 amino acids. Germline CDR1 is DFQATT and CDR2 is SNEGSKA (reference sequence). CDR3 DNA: TGCAGTGCCAATTCAGTGTACCAAGAGACCCAGTACTTC. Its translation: CSANSVYQETQYF.

CDR3 nucleotide sequence: TGTGCCAGCAGTGAACAGGGGGCGCTTGGCAATCAGCCCCAGCATTTT. It encodes CASSEQGALGNQPQHF. V and J are TRBV2 and TRBJ1-5; TRBD1 aligns across 8 bases. The CDR3 runs 16 residues. CDR1 and CDR2 (germline): SNHLY, FYNNEI. V lost 2 bases and J lost 2; bases outside the gene matches: 5. The complete variable domain, with remaining parts taken from reference TRBV2 and TRBJ1-5, reads EPEVTQTPSHQVTQMGQEVILRCVPISNHLYFYWYRQILGQKVEFLVSFYNNEISEKSEIFDDQFSVERPDGSNFTLKIRSTKLEDSAMYFCASSEQGALGNQPQHFGDGTRLSIL.

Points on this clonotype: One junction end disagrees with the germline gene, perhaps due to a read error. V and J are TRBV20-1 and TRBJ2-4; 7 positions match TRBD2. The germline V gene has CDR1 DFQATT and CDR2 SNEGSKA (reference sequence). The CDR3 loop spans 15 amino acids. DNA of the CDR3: TGCCGTGCCCCAAACTCCCGGGGGAGGGTGAATGAGCAGTACTTC. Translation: CRAPNSRGRVNEQYF.

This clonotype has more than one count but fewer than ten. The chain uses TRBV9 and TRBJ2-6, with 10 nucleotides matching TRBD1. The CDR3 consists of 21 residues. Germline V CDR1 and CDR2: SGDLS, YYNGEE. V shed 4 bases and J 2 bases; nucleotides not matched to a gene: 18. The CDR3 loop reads CASSNRDRGLLPGAGANVLTF. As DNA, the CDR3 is TGTGCCAGCAGCAATCGGGACAGGGGTCTATTACCCGGAGCTGGGGCCAACGTCCTGACTTTC.

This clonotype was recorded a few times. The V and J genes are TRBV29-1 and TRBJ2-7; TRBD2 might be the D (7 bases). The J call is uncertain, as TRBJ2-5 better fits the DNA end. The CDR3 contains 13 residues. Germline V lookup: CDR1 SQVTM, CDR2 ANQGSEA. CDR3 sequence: CSVERGAGETQYF. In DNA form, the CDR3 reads TGCAGCGTTGAACGGGGGGCCGGAGAGACCCAGTACTTC.

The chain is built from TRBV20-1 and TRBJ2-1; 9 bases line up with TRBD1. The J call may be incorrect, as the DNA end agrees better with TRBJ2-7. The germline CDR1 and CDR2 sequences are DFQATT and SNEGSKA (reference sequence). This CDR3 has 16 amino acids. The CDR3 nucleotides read TGCAGTGCTAGAAAGATACCGGGACAGGGCGACTACGAGCAGTACTTC. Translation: CSARKIPGQGDYEQYF.

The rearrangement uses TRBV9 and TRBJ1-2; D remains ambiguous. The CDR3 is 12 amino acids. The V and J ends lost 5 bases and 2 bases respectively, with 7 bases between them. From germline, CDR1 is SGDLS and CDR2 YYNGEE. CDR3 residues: CASSGRNYGYTF. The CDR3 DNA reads TGTGCCAGCAGTGGACGGAACTATGGCTACACCTTC. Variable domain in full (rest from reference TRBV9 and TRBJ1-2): DSGVTQTPKHLITATGQRVTLRCSPRSGDLSVYWYQQSLDQGLQFLIQYYNGEERAKGNILERFSAQQFPDLHSELNLSSLELGDSALYFCASSGRNYGYTFGSGTRLTVV.

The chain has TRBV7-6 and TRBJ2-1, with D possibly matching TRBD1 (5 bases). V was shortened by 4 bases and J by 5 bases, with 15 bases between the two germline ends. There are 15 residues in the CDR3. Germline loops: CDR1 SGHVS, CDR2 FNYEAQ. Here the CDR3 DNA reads TGTGCCAGCAGCTCCTGGGGCCCACGCCACAATGAGCAGTTCTTC. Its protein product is CASSSWGPRHNEQFF.

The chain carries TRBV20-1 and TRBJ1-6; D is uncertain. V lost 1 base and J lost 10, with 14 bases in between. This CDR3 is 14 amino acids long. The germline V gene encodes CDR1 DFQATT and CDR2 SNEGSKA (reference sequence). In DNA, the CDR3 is TGCAGTGCTAGAGCCGGCCCTTTGGGGTCACCCCTCCACTTT. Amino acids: CSARAGPLGSPLHF.

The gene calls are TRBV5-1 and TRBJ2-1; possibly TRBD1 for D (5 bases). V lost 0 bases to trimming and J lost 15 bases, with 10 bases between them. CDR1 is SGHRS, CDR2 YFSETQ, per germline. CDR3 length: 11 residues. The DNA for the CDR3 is TGCGCCAGCAGCTTGGGGGGCCTGGGGTTCTTC. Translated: CASSLGGLGFF.

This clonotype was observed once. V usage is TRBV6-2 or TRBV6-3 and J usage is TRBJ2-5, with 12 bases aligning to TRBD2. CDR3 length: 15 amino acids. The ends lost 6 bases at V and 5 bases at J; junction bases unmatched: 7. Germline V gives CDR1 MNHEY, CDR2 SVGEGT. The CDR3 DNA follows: TGTGCCAGCAGCCAGACTAGCGGGGGTTGGGAGACCCAGTACTTC. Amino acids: CASSQTSGGWETQYF.

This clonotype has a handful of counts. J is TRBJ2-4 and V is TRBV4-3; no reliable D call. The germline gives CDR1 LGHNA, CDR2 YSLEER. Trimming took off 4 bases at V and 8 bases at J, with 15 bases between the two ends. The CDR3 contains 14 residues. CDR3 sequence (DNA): TGCGCCAGCAGCCGAGACCACGGTTCGGACATTCAGTACTTC. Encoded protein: CASSRDHGSDIQYF.

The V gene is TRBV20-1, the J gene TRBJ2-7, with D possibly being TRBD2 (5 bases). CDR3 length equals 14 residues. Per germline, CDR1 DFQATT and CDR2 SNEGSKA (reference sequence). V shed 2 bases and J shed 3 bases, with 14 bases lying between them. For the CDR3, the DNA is TGCAGTGCTAGATGGCTAGAGGGCGTCTACGAGCAGTACTTC. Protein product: CSARWLEGVYEQYF.

The CDR3 is CGGSSPNTEAFF. In DNA form, the CDR3 reads TGTGGGGGAAGCTCACCGAACACTGAAGCTTTCTTT. The chain recombines TRBV6-6 with TRBJ1-1; D gene ambiguous. Germline CDR1 MNHNY, CDR2 SVGAGI (reference sequence). The CDR3 contains 12 residues.

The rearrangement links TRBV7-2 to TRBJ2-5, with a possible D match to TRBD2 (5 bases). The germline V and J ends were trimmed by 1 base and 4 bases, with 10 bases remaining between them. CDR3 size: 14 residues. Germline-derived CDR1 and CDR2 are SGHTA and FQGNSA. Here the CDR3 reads CASSLDLRGETQYF. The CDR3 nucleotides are TGTGCCAGCAGCTTAGATTTACGGGGAGAGACCCAGTACTTC.

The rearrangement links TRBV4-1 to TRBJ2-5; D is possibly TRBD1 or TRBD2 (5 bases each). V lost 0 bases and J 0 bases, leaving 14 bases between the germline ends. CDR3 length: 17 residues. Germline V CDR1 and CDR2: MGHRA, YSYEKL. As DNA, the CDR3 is TGCGCCAGCAGCCAAGATCCGGGGCCTGGCAACCAAGAGACCCAGTACTTC. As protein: CASSQDPGPGNQETQYF.

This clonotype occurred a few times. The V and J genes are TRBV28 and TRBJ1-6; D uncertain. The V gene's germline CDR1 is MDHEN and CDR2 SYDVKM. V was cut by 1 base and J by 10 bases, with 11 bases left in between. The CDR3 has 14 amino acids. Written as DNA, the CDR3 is TGTGCCAGCAGTTTATCGGTGATCCGGTCACCCCTCCACTTT. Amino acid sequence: CASSLSVIRSPLHF.

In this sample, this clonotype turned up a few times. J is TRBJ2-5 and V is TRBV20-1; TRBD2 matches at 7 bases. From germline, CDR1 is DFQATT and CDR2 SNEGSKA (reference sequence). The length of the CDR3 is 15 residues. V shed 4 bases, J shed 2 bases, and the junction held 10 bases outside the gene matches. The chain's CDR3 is CSAITTSILQETQYF. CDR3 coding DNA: TGCAGTGCTATAACGACTAGCATACTTCAAGAGACCCAGTACTTC.

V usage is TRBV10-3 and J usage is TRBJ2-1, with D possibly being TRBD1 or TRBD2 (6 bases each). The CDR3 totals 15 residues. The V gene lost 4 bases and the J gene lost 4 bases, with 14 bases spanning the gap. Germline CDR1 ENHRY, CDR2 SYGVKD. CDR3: CAISASGGGYNEQFF. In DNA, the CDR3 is TGTGCCATCAGTGCATCAGGAGGGGGTTACAATGAGCAGTTCTTC.